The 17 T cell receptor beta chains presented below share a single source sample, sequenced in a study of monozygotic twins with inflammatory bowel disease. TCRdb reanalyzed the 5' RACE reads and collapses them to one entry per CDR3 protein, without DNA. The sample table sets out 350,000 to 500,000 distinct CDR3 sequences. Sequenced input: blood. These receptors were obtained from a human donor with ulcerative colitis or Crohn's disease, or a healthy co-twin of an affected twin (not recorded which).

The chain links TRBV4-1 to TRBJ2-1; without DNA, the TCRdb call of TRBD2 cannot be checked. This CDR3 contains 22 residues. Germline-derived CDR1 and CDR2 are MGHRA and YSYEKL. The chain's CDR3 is CASSQGFSGGTLSTTIYNEQFF.

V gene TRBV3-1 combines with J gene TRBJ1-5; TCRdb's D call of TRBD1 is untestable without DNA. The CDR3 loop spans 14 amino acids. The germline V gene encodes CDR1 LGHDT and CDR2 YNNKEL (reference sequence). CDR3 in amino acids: CASSRTGGFQPQHF.

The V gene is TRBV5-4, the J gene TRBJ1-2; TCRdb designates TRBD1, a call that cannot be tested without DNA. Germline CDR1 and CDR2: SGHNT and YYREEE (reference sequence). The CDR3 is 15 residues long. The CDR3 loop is CASSSGQFFNYGYTF.

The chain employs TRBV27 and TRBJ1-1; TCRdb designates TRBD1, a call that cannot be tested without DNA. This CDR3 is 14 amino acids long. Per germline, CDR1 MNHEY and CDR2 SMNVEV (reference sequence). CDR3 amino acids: CASSTWDRLSEAFF.

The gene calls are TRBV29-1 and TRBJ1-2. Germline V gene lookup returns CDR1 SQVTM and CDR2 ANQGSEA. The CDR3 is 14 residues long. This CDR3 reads CSVEDLVGSDGYTF.

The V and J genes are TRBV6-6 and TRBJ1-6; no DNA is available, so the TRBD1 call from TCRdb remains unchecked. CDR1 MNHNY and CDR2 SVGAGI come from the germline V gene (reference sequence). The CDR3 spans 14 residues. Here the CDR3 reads CASCKTGNNSPLHF.

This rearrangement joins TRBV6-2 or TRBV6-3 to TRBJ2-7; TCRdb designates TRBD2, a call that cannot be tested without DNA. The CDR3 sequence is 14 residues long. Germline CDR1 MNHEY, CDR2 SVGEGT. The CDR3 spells CASSPGTSKREQYF.

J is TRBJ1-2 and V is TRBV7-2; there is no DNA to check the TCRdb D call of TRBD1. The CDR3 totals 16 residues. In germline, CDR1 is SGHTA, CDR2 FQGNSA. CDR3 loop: CASSLASGTLTYGYTF.

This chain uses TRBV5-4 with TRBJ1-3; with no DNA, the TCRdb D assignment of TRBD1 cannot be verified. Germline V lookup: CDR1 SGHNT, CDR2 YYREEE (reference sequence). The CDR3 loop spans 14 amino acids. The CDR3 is CASGTQGAGNTIYF.

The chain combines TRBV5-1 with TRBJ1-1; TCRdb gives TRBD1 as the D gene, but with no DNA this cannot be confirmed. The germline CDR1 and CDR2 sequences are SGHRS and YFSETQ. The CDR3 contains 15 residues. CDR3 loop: CASSGGTGGTTEAFF.

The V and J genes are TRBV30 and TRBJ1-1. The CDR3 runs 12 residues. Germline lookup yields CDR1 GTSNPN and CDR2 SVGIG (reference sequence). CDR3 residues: CAWSWGGTEAFF.

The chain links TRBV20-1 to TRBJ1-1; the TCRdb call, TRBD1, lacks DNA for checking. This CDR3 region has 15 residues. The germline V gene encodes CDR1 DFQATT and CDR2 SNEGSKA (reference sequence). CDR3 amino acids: CSARLGGTTETEAFF.

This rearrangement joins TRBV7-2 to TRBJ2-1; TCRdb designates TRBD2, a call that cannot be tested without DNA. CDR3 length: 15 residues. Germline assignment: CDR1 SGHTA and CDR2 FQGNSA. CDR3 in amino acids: CASSTDSRSYNEQFF.

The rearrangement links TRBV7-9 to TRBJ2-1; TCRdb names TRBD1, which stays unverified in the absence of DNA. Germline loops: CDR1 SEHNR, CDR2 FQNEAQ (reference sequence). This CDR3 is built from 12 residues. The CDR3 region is CASTSPGAGEFF.

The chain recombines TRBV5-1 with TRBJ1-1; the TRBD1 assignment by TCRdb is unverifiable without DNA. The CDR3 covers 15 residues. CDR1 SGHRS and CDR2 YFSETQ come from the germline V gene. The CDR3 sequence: CASSSSQGANTEAFF.

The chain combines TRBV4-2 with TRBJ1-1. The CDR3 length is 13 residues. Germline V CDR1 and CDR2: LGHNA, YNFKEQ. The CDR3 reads CASSQDWSSEAFF.

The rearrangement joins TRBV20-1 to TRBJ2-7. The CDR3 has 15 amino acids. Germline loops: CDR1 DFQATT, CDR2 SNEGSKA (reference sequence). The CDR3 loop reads CSARDPGTHSYEQYF.